The clone carrying this T cell receptor (beta chain) is categorized as medium-sized. The TRBV12-4/TRBJ1-2 clonotypes were amplified using barcode primers with ligated adaptors. MiXCR was run by TCRdb on the multiplex PCR reads, yielding one entry per CDR3 protein. Among about 1,400 distinct CDR3 sequences listed, around 17% were seen once. V dropped 6 bases and J dropped 7 bases, with 15 bases sitting between them. The CDR3 contains 13 residues. The sequenced sample consisted of naive CD4+ T cells sorted from blood. Subset of the sample: naive CD4+ T cells, CD4+CD45RA+CD25-. V is TRBV12-3 or TRBV12-4 and J is TRBJ1-2, with D hard to call. This sequence was found in a female donor with breast cancer. The CDR3 here is CASSMGGPVGYTF. CDR3 DNA: TGTGCCAGCAGCATGGGAGGACCTGTTGGCTACACCTTC.